One T cell receptor beta chain is described in this entry. Its antigen is not yet known. No quality values exist for individual bases; no much larger clone is one base distant. The library was produced with the immunoSEQ multiplex PCR assay. A mixture of 60 forward primers for TCR Vbeta segments and 13 reverse primers for TCR Jbeta segments was used in the multiplex PCR. Amplification of the CDR3 region of rearranged TCR beta genes was performed with a multiplex PCR assay on genomic DNA. Amplified TCR beta libraries were sequenced as 87-base-pair reads on the Illumina HiSeq System. In the original analysis: Across the 500 to 700 repertoires, a later analysis counted 80 million or so unique TCR beta chains, around 11 million of which were shared by at least two donors. To remove PCR and sequencing errors, raw reads were error-corrected and collapsed into unique sequences using a nearest-neighbor algorithm that merged closely related sequences. V, D and J gene segments were assigned by aligning CDR3 sequences to IMGT reference sequences. For a sequence to be retained, at least a six-nucleotide match to both a V gene segment and a J gene segment was required. Rearrangements were called productive when the CDR3 lacked stop codons and stayed in frame with V and J; all others were non-productive. CDR3 was defined according to IMGT convention as the region running from the second conserved V-encoded cysteine to the conserved J-encoded phenylalanine. Sequences without an unambiguous match to a single V gene segment were excluded from the earlier analysis of 450 to 750 of the donors. An earlier analysis of some 500 of the donors classified V segments as functional when productive rearrangements were above 56.7% and as segregating when the standard deviation between donors was above 5%. A statistical classification framework was built to diagnose cytomegalovirus status from the catalog of TCR beta chain sequences. In a later analysis, TCR nucleotide sequences were compared against IMGT/GENE-DB human TR gene sequences so that V and J genes could be assigned. A later analysis assigned CDR3 sequences and most-parsimonious VDJ recombination scenarios with the TCRdist pipeline. In a later analysis, each TCR beta chain was defined by its CDR3 amino acid sequence together with its V-gene family, and reads without a unique V-gene family were excluded. To address suspected cross-contamination and a sequencing artifact, a later analysis removed under 600 highly shared, low-generation-probability nucleotide sequences. In a later analysis, a clonal expansion index was calculated for each public chain from normalized within-repertoire ranks of inferred template counts. In a later analysis, generation probabilities were computed using a VDJ recombination model fitted to out-of-frame rearrangements, and the results were checked against IGoR. Hypergeometric tests were used in a later analysis to score TCR-TCR, TCR-HLA and TCR-CMV co-occurrence, with a repertoire-size bias correction applied to the TCR pairs. In a later analysis, false discovery rates were estimated by permuting HLA or CMV assignments 20 times. In a later analysis, co-occurring TCRs were grouped using DBSCAN, and TCRdist sequence similarity was added for clustering within HLA-allele-positive subsets. Co-occurrence clustering excluded repertoires with fewer than 30,000 or more than 120,000 public chains, plus five with anomalous nucleotide sharing. What TCRdb holds here is the immuneACCESS table cut down to in-frame rearrangements. Part of the clones is not present; checked against another copy, under half of the missing clones reflect an unresolved V gene, and the others are unexplained. V, J and clone size are those of that table, while D and trimming were read from the DNA. The sample table lists 150,000 to 200,000 clones, roughly 85% of them with a count of one. The leading ten clones occupy about 0.72% of the sample.

The sample originates from a study of cytomegalovirus exposure and HLA in healthy donors (dated by TCRdb to about 2017). Study-wide context: According to an earlier analysis of a few hundred of the donors, about 179 million T cells yielded 120 million or so unique TCR beta sequences and about 300 Gb of sequence data. Around 320 gigabases of sequencing data and approximately 93 million unique TCR sequences were included in an early release covering about 700 HLA-typed donors. The genetic ancestry cluster associated with self-reported Caucasian donors included 70% to 85% of the approximately 400 genotyped donors. The study aimed to test whether signatures of past pathogen exposure could be identified by cataloging public T cell receptors. Using immunosequencing, the study profiled T cell repertoires from 550 to 750 subjects and related those repertoires to cytomegalovirus serostatus. In addition to the first cohort of approximately 670 subjects, a separate validation cohort of over 90 different subjects was used. High-throughput TCR immunosequencing, statistical association of individual TCRs with disease status, and machine learning were combined to predict cytomegalovirus infection status. A later analysis re-examined previously published TCR beta repertoires from about 670 donors and added high-resolution HLA genotyping to investigate patterns of TCR occurrence. In the later analysis, no new phenotypic data were used to find candidate immune exposures; instead, reliance was placed on TCR beta sequences and their occurrence across donors. An earlier analysis of roughly 600 of the donors used high-throughput TCR beta sequencing to judge whether each TCR beta V gene segment behaved as functional or pseudogenic. Donor age, sex, ethnicity and CMV serostatus were collected together with the repertoire data. A later genetic analysis used genome-wide SNP genotypes for about 65% of the roughly 670 donors, treating that subset as a discovery cohort. All discovery cohort repertoires had been generated on a single sequencing platform. Class I and class II HLA loci were covered by the typing at four-digit resolution. Typing coverage varied by locus: roughly 629-640 donors for A, B, C, DRB1 and DQB1; approximately 500 for DQA1; approximately 570 for DPA1; approximately 490 for DPB1. Because of strong linkage in the cohort, five DR-DQ haplotypes were treated as single units for association and clustering. On average, 235,054 unique TCR beta nucleotide sequences were sequenced per donor among some 420 genotyped donors of the cohort, with roughly 18% of those sequences being non-productive. The paper as a whole reports these results and caveats: In this cohort, only TCR beta chains were sequenced, and detectable features were limited by the absence of alpha or paired-chain data. In vitro tests confirmed that a few of the cytomegalovirus-associated TCR beta chains recognize cytomegalovirus antigens. The earlier analysis of almost 600 of the donors excluded around 17 rarely observed V segments, including chromosome 9 orphons, because counts were too low. Several of the top co-occurrence clusters appeared to be linked to parvovirus B19, influenza, CMV and Epstein-Barr virus, according to a later analysis. Specific HLA alleles were associated with 15,000 to 20,000 TCR beta sequences at a false discovery rate of 0.05 in a later analysis. According to a later analysis, most CMV-associated TCR beta chains appeared to be HLA-restricted, and the HLA associations seemed to be driven largely by CMV exposure. A later genetic analysis associated a missense DCLRE1C variant with V-gene and J-gene trimming of TCR beta chains, and an independent cohort replicated the association. Most TCR sequences were seen in very few donors, while some public TCRs were found in many individuals. Broadly in line with IMGT annotations, most TCR beta V segments showed up in productive rearrangements about 90% or about 30% of the time in an earlier analysis of about 500 of the donors. Linkage disequilibrium might explain the correlated functional status among segregating V segments, but an unknown experimental factor could not be excluded. Sequencing depth was assumed to be roughly uniform across donors in the presence/absence analyses, though that assumption may not hold. A later analysis found that HLA-associated TCR beta chains were more clonally expanded and had lower generation probabilities than equally common non-associated chains. Because some donors lacked HLA typing at each locus, the association tests relied only on the typed subset. In a later genetic analysis, fewer N-insertions in productive TCRs were reported among donors in an Asian-associated ancestry cluster than the 666-donor mean. According to a later analysis, TCR association rates differed among HLA loci, with DRB1 alleles showing the most associated TCRs and HLA-C alleles showing the fewest. The 87-base-pair reads could not distinguish some IMGT-functional V segments, including TRBV6-2 and TRBV6-3, so those segments were excluded. A further reported finding was that TCR beta sequences accurately predicted the HLA-A and HLA-B alleles for most subjects in the first cohort. A cluster of highly shared sequence variants was judged likely to be a technical artifact of the sequencing pipeline. In both the original and validation cohorts, the classifier was reported to diagnose cytomegalovirus status with high specificity and sensitivity. For the cohort, immune exposure information was limited to CMV serostatus. A total of some 180 TCR beta chains were listed by the study as associated with cytomegalovirus. When HLA alleles, especially DR and DQ, strongly co-occurred, TCR associations were difficult to assign to individual alleles. According to the authors, the approach could potentially be generalized to other disease states and immunological phenotypes.

In total, around 600 healthy bone marrow donors made up the cohort. Cohort members were all nominally healthy when sampled, although unrecorded immune exposures were likely present. The donor was CMV seronegative and was included in the group of a few hundred seronegative cohort members. A peripheral blood sample was collected from each donor, and TCR beta sequencing was performed on peripheral blood mononuclear cells. Genomic DNA extraction from the blood cell samples was performed with the Qiagen DNeasy Blood Extraction Kit. From its cysteine to its phenylalanine, the CDR3 spans 14 amino acids. Kept here is only the CDR3 DNA, which spans 42 bases and is read in frame from base 1. V is cut back by 2 bases and J by 3 bases, with 2 bases in the junction unmatched. Looking up the germline V gene yields CDR1 SGHRS and CDR2 YFSETQ.

The sequenced material came from PBMCs. The rearrangement joined TRBV5-1 to TRBJ2-7, and 10 bases in between align with TRBD1. The receptor comes from a woman in her forties in good health and CMV-seronegative. CDR3 reads: CASSFGTGDYEQYF. DNA sequence: TGCGCCAGCAGCTTCGGGACAGGGGACTACGAGCAGTACTTC.